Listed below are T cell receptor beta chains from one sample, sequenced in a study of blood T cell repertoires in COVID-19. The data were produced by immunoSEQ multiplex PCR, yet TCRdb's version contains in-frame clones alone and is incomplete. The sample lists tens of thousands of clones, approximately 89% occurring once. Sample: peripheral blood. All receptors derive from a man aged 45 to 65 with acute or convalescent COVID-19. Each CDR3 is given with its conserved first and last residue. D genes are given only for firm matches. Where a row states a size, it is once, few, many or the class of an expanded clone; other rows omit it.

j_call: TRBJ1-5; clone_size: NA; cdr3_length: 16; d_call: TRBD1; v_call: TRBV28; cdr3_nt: TGTGCCAGCGGTCTCCTCCAGGGGGCGAGGAATCAGCCCCAGCATTTT; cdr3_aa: CASGLLQGARNQPQHF
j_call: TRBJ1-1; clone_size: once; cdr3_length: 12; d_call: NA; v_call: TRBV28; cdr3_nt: TGTGCCAGCAGTTCGCCTCAGGGTGAAGCTTTCTTT; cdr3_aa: CASSSPQGEAFF
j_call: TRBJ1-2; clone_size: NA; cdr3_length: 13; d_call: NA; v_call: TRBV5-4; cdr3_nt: TGTGCCAGCAGCTCGCCGGCTAACTATGGCTACACCTTC; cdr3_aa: CASSSPANYGYTF
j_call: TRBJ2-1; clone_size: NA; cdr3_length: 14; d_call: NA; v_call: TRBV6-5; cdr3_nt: TGTGCCAGCAGAATACGAGGGAGTGCTAATGAGCAGTTCTTC; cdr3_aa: CASRIRGSANEQFF
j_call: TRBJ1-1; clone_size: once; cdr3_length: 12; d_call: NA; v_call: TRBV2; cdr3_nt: TGTGCCACACAACAGGGGAACACTGAAGCTTTCTTT; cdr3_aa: CATQQGNTEAFF
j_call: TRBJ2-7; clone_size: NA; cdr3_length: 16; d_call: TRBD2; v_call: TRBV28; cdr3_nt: TGTGCCAGCACCCCCCAGAGGGCGGGAGGATATTACGAGCAGTACTTC; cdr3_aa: CASTPQRAGGYYEQYF
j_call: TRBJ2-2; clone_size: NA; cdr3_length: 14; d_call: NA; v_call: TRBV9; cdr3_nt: TGTGCCAGCAGCGTACAGGGAGGTGGCGGGGAGCTGTTTTTT; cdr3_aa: CASSVQGGGGELFF
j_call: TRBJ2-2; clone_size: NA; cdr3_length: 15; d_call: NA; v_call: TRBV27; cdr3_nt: TGTGCCAGCAGTTTATCAGCGGACCCGAGGAGGGAGCTGTTTTTT; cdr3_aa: CASSLSADPRRELFF
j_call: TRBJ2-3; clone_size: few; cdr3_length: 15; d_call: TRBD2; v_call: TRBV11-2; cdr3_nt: TGTGCCAGCAGCCTAGCGGGGGGTTATACAGATACGCAGTATTTT; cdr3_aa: CASSLAGGYTDTQYF
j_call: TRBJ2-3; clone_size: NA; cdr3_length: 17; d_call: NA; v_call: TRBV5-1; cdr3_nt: TGCGCCAGCAGCTTGAGTCTAGCGAGGCCCCCCACAGATACGCAGTATTTT; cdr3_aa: CASSLSLARPPTDTQYF
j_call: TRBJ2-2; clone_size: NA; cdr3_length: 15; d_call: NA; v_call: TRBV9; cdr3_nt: TGTGCCAGCAGCGTGGGGCGGGGTTACACCGGGGAGCTGTTTTTT; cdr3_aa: CASSVGRGYTGELFF
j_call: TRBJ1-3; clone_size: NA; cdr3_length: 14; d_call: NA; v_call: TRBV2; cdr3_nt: TGTGCCAGCAGTGATGGGTACGCGGAGACCACCATATATTTT; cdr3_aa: CASSDGYAETTIYF
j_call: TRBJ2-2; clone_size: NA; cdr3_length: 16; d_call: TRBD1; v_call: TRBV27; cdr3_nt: TGTGCCAGCAGTTTATGGGGACAGGGGAACACCGGGGAGCTGTTTTTT; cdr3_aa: CASSLWGQGNTGELFF
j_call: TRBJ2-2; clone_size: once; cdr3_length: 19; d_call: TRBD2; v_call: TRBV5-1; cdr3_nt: TGCGCCAGCAGCATGACCCCCCAGGGACTAGCGGACCCCACCGGGGAGCTGTTTTTT; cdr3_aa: CASSMTPQGLADPTGELFF
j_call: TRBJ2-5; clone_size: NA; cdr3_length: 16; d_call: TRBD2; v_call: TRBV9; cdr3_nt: TGTGCCAGCAGCGTAGAAGGCGGGGGGGATCAAGAGACCCAGTACTTC; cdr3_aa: CASSVEGGGDQETQYF
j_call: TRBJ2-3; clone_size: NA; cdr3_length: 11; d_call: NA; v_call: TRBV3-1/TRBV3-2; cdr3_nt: TGTGCCAGCAGTGTTCTCGATACGCAGTATTTT; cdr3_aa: CASSVLDTQYF
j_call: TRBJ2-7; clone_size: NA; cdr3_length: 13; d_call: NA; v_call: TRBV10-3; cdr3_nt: TGTGCCATCAGTGGAGACAGCTCCTACGAGCAGTACTTC; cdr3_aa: CAISGDSSYEQYF
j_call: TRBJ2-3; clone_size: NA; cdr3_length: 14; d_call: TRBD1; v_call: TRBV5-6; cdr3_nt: TGTGCCAGCAGCTCTCAGGGGGAGACAGATACGCAGTATTTT; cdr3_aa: CASSSQGETDTQYF
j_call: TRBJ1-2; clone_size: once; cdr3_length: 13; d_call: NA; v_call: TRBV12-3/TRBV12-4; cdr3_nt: TGTGCCAGCAGTTTGCGACAGAACTATGGCTACACCTTC; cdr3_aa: CASSLRQNYGYTF
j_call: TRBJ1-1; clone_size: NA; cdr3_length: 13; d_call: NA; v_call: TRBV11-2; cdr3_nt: TGTGCCAGCAGCTTAGTATCGTCGAGAGAAGCTTTCTTT; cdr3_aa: CASSLVSSREAFF
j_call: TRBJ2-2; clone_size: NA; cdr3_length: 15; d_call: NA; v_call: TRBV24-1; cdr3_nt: TGTGCCACCAGTGACAGTGTTGAATTAATCGGGGAGCTGTTTTTT; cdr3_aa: CATSDSVELIGELFF
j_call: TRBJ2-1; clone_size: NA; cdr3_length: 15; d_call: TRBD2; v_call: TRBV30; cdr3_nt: TGTGCCTGGAGTGGTAGCGGGAGGGCGTACAATGAGCAGTTCTTC; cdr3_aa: CAWSGSGRAYNEQFF
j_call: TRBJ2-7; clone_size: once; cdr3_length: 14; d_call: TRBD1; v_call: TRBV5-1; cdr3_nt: TGCGCCAGCAGCCGCGGGACAGGGGAGGCCGAGCAGTACTTC; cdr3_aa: CASSRGTGEAEQYF
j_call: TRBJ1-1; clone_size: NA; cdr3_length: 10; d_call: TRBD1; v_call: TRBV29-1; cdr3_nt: TGCAGCGTTGGGGACAGGTTGACTTTCTTT; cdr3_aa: CSVGDRLTFF
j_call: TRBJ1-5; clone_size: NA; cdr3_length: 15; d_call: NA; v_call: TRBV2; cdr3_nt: TGTGCCAGCACCGGGTCCAGGGTAGGCAATCAGCCCCAGCATTTT; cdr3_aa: CASTGSRVGNQPQHF
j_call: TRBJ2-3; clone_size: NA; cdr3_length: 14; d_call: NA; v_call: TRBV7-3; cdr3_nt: TGTGCCAGCAGCTCCAGGGGGCGGGAGGATACGCAGTATTTT; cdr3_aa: CASSSRGREDTQYF
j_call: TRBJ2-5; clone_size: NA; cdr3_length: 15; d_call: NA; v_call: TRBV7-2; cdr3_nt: TGTGCCAGCAGCCTAGGGGGCAGGGGGGAAGAGACCCAGTACTTC; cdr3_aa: CASSLGGRGEETQYF
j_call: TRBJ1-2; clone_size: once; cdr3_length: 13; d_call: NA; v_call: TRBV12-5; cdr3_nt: TGTGCTAGTGGTGCAGGTACCGTTTATGGCTACACCTTC; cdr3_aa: CASGAGTVYGYTF
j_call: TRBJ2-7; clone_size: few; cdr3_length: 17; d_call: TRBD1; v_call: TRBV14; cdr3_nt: TGTGCCAGCAGCCAGGTTTATAGTGACAGGGGGTCCTACGAGCAGTACTTC; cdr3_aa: CASSQVYSDRGSYEQYF
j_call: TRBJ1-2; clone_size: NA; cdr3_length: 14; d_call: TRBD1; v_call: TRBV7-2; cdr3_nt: TGTGCCAGCAGCTTTCCAGGGGGCTTTGATGGCTACACCTTC; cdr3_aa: CASSFPGGFDGYTF
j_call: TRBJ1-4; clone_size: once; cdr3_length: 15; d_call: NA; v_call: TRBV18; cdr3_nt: TGTGCCAGCTCACCAAGTCCGGGGTTTGACGAAAAACTGTTTTTT; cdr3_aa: CASSPSPGFDEKLFF
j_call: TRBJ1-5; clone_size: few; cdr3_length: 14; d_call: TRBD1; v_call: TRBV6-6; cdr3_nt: TGTGCCAGCAGTTCACAGGGGTACTCTCAGCCCCAGCATTTT; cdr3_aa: CASSSQGYSQPQHF
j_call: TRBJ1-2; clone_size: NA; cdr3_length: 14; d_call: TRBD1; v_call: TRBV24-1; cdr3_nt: TGTGCCACCAGTGACCCGACAGGGAACTATGGCTACACCTTC; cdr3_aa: CATSDPTGNYGYTF
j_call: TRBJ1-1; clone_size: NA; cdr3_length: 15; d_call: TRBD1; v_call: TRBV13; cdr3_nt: TGTGCCAGCAGCACTCGGACAGGACTGAACACTGAAGCTTTCTTT; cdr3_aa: CASSTRTGLNTEAFF
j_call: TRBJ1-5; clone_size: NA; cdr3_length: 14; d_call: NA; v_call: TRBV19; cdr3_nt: TGTGCCAGTAGTGTAACAGGGAGGGATCAGCCCCAGCATTTT; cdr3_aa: CASSVTGRDQPQHF
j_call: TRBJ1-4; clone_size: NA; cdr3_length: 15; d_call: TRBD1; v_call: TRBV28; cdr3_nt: TGTGCCAGCAGTTCTCCCGGGACAGGGCTTGAAAAACTGTTTTTT; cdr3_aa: CASSSPGTGLEKLFF
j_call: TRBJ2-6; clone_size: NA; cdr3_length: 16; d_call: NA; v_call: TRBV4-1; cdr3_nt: TGCGCCAGCAGCCAAGGGGGCGGAACTGGGGCCAACGTCCTGACTTTC; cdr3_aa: CASSQGGGTGANVLTF
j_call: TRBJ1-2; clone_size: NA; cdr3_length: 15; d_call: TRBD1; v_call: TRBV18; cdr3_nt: TGTGCCAGCTCACCACCCCTCGACAGGGCCTATGGCTACACCTTC; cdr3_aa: CASSPPLDRAYGYTF
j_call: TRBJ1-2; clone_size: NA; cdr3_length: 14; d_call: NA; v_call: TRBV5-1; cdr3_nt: TGCGCCAGCAGCTTTCCAGGGGAGACCTATGGCTACACCTTC; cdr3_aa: CASSFPGETYGYTF
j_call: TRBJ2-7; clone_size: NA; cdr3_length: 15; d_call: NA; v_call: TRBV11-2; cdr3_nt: TGTGCCAGCAGCTTAGATCACAGGTCCCGGGACGAGCAGTACTTC; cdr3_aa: CASSLDHRSRDEQYF
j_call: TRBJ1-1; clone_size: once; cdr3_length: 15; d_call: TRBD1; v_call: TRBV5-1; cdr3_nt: TGCGCCAGCAGCTCAATAGACAGGGGTGGCACTGAAGCTTTCTTT; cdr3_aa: CASSSIDRGGTEAFF
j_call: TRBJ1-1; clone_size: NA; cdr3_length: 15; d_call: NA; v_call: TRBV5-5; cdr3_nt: TGTGCCAGCAGCTCCGAGGCGGCTCTGAACACTGAAGCTTTCTTT; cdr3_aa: CASSSEAALNTEAFF
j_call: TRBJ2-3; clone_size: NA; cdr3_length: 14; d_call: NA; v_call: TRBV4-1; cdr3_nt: TGCGCCAGCAGCCAACCAACAAAATCAGATACGCAGTATTTT; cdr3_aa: CASSQPTKSDTQYF
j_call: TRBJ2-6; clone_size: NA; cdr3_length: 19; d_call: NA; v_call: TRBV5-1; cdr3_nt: TGCGCCAGCAGCTTGGTTGCGGGTGTTCGGGGTCCTGGGGCCAACGTCCTGACTTTC; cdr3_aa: CASSLVAGVRGPGANVLTF
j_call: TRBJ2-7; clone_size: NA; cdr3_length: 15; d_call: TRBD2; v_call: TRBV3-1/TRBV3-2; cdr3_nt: TGTGCCAGCAGCCAAAGGTCTAGCGGCTCCTACGAGCAGTACTTC; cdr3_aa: CASSQRSSGSYEQYF
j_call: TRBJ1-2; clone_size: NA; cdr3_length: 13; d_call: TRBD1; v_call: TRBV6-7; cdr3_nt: TGTGCCAGCAGTCCGGACAGGCGAAGAGGCTACACCTTC; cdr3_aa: CASSPDRRRGYTF
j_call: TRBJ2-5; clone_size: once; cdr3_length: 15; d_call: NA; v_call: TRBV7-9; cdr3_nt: TGTGCCAGCAGCGCGGACTACGGATGGGAGGAGACCCAGTACTTC; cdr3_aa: CASSADYGWEETQYF
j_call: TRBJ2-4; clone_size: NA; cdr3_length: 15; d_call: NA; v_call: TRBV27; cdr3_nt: TGTGCCAGCAGTTTATCGGGTAGCGCCAAAAACATTCAGTACTTC; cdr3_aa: CASSLSGSAKNIQYF
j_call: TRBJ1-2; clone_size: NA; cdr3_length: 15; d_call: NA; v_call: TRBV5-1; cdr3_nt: TGCGCCAGCAGCGTACAGCCGGGAGATAACTATGGCTACACCTTC; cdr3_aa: CASSVQPGDNYGYTF